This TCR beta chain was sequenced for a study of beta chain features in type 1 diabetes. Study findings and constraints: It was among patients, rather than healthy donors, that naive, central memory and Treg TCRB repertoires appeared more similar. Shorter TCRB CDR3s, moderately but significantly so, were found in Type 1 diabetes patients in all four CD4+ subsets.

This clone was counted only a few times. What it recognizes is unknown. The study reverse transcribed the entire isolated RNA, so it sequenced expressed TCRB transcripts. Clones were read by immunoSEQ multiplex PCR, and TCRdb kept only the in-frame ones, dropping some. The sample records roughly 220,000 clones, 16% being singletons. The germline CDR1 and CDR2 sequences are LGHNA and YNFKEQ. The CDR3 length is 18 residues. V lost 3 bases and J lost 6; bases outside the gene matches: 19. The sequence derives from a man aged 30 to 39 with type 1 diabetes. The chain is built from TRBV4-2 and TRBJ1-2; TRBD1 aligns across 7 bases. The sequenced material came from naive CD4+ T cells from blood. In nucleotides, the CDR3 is TGTGCCAGCAGCCAGGGGCTGAGGGGGCAGGAACGGCTGGATGGCTACACCTTC. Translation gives CASSQGLRGQERLDGYTF.